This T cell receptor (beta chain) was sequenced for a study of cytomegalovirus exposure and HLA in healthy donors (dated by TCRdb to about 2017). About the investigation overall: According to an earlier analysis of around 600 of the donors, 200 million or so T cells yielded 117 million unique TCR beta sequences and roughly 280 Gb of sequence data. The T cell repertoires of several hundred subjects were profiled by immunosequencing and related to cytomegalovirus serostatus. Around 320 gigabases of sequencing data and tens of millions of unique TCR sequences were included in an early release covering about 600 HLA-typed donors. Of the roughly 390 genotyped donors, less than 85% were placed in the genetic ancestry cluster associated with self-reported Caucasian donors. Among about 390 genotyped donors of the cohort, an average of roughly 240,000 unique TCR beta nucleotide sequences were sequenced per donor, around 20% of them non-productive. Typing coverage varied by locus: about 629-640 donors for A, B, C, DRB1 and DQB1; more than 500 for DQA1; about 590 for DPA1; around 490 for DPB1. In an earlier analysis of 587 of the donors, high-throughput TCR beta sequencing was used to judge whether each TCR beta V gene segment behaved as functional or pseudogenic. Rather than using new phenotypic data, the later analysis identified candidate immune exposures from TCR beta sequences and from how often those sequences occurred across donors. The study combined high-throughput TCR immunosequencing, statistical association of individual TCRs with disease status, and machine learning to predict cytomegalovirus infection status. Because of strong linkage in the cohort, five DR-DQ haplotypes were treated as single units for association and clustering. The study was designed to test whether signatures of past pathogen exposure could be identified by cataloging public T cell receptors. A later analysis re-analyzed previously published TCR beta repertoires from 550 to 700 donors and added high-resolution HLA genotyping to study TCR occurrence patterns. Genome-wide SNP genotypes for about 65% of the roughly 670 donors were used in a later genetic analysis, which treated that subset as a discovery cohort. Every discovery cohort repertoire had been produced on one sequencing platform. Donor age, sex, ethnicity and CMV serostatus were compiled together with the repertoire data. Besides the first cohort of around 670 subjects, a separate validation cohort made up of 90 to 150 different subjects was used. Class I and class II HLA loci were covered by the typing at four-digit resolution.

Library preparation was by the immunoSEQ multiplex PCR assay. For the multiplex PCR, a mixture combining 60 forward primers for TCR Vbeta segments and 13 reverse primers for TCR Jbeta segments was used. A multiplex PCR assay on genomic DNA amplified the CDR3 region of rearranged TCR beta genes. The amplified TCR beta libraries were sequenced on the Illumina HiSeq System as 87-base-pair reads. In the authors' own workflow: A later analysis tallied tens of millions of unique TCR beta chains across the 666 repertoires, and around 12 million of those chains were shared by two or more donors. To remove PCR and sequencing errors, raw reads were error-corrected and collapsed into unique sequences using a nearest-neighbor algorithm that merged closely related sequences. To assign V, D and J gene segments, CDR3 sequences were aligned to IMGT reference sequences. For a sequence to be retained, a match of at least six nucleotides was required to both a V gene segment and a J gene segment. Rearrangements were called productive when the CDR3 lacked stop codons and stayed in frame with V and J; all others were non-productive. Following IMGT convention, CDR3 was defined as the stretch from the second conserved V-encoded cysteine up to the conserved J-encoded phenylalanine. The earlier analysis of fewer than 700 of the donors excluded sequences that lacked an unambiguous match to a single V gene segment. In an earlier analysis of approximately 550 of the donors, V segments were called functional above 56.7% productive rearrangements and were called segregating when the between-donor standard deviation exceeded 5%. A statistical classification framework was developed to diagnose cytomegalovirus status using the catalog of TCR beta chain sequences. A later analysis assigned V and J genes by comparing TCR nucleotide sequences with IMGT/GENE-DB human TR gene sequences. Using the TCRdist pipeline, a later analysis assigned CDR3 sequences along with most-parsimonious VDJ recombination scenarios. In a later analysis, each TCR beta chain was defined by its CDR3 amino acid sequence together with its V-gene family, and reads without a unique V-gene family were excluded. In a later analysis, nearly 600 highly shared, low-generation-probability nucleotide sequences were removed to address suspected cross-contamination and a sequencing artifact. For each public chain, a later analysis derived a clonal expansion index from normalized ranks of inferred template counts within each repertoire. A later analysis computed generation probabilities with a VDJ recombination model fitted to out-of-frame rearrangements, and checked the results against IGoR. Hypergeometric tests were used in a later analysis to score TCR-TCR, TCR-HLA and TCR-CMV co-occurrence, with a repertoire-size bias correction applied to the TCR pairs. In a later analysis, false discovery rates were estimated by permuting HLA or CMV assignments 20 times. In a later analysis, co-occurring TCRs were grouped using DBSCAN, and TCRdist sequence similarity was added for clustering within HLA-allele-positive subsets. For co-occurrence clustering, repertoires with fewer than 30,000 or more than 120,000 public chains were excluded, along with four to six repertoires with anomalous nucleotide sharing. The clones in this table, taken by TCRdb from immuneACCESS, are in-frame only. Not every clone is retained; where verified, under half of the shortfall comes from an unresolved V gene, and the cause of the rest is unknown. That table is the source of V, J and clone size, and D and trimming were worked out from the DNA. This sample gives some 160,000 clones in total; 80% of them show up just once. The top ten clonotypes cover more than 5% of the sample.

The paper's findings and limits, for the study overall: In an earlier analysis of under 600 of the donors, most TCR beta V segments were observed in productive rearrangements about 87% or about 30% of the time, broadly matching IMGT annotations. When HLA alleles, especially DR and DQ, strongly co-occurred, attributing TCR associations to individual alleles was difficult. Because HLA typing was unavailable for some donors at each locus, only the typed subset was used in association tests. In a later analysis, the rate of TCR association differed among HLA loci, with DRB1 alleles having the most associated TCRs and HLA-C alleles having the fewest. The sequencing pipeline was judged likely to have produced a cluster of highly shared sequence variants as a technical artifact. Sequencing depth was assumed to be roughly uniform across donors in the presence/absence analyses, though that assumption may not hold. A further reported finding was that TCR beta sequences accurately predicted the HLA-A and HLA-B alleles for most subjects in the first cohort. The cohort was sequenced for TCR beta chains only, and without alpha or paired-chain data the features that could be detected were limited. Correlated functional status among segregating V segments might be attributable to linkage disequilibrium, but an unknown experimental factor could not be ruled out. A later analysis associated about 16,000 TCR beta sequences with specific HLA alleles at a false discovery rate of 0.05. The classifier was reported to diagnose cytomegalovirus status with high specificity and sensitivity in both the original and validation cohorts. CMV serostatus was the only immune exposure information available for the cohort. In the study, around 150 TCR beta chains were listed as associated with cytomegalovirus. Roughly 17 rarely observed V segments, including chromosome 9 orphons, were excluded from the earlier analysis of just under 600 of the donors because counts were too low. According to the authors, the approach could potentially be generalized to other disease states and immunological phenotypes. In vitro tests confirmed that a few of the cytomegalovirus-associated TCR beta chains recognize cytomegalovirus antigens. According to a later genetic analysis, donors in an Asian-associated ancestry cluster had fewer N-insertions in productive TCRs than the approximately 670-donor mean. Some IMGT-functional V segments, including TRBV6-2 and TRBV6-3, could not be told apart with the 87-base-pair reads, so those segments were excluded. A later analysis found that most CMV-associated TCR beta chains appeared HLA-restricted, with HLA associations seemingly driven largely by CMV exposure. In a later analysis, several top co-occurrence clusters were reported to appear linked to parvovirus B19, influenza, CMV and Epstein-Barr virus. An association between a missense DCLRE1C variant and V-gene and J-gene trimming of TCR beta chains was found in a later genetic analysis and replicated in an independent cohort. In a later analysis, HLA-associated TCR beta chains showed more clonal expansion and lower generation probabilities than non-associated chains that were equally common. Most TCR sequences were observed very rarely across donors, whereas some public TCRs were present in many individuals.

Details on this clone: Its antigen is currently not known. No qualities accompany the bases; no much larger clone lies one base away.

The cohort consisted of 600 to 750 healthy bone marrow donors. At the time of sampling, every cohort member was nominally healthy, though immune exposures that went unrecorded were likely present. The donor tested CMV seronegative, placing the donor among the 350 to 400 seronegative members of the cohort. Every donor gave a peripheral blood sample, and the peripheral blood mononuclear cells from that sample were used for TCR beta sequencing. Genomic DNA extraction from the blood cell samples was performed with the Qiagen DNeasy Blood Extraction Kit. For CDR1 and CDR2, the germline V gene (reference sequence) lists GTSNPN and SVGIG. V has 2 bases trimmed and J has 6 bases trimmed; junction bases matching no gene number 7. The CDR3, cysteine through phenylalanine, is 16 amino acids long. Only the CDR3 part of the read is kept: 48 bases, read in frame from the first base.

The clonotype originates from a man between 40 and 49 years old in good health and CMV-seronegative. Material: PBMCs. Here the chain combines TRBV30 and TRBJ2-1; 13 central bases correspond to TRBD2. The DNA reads TGTGCCTGGAGTCCTAGACTAGCGGGAGGAAGCAATGAGCAGTTCTTC. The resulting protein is CAWSPRLAGGSNEQFF.